The rows below give T cell receptor beta chains drawn from one sample of a study of beta chain features in type 1 diabetes. Sequencing was performed with immunoSEQ multiplex PCR; in TCRdb, only in-frame clones are kept and a portion is missing. This repertoire shows over 650,000 clones, over 12% found once; its top ten account for around 0.04%. Source material: naive CD4+ T cells from blood. All receptors derive from a man in his late teens or twenties with type 1 diabetes. CDR3s include the opening cysteine and the closing phenylalanine or tryptophan. Fields, in order: V gene, clone size, D gene, J gene, CDR3 protein, CDR3 DNA. A D gene is named only where the DNA matches it firmly. Clone size is given for some rows only: seen once, a few or many times, or a class if the clone is expanded.

>TRBV7-2|-|-|TRBJ2-1
CASSLGTEPYNEQFF
TGTGCCAGCAGCTTAGGGACAGAGCCCTACAATGAGCAGTTCTTC
>TRBV30|few|-|TRBJ1-5
CAWSSGRTEDSNQPQHF
TGTGCCTGGAGTTCGGGACGGACAGAAGATAGCAATCAGCCCCAGCATTTT
>TRBV29-1|-|-|TRBJ2-7
CSVRQGPYEQYF
TGCAGCGTTCGGCAGGGCCCCTACGAGCAGTACTTC
>TRBV6-1|few|TRBD1|TRBJ2-7
CASSERDRDEQYF
TGTGCCAGCAGTGAACGGGACAGGGACGAGCAGTACTTC
>TRBV27|-|-|TRBJ2-2
CASSLAGVLTGELFF
TGTGCCAGCAGTTTGGCAGGGGTGCTCACCGGGGAGCTGTTTTTT
>TRBV7-9|-|TRBD2|TRBJ2-1
CASSLAGGSWDEQFF
TGTGCCAGCAGCTTAGCTGGCGGGAGTTGGGATGAGCAGTTCTTC
>TRBV29-1|-|-|TRBJ1-3
CSVLAGYSGNTIYF
TGCAGCGTTCTGGCAGGCTACTCTGGAAACACCATATATTTT
>TRBV11-2|few|TRBD1|TRBJ2-7
CASSSDRGRDEQYF
TGTGCCAGCAGCTCTGACAGGGGGCGGGACGAGCAGTACTTC
>TRBV7-2|few|-|TRBJ2-5
CASSLATRVGETQYF
TGTGCCAGCAGCTTAGCGACTAGGGTCGGGGAGACCCAGTACTTC
>TRBV10-3|few|-|TRBJ2-1
CATLDSRDGASPSNEQFF
TGTGCCACTCTTGACTCGAGGGATGGGGCTTCTCCCTCCAATGAGCAGTTCTTC
>TRBV9|few|-|TRBJ2-2
CASSAGNTGELFF
TGTGCCAGCAGCGCAGGAAACACCGGGGAGCTGTTTTTT
>TRBV15|-|TRBD2|TRBJ2-7
CATSLLAGGPYEQYF
TGTGCCACCAGCTTACTAGCGGGGGGGCCTTACGAGCAGTACTTC
>TRBV4-1|few|TRBD2|TRBJ2-1
CASSQVLAGRGRRNEQFF
TGCGCCAGCAGCCAAGTTCTAGCGGGAAGGGGCCGGAGGAATGAGCAGTTCTTC
>TRBV30|few|TRBD1|TRBJ2-7
CAWSSTGYEQYF
TGTGCCTGGAGTTCGACAGGGTACGAGCAGTACTTC
>TRBV7-7|-|-|TRBJ2-1
CASSQQVSSYNEQFF
TGTGCTAGCAGTCAACAGGTTTCCTCTTACAATGAGCAGTTCTTC
>TRBV4-2|-|-|TRBJ2-2
CASSQDLDRHTGELFF
TGTGCCAGCAGCCAAGATCTGGACAGACACACCGGGGAGCTGTTTTTT
>TRBV7-9|-|-|TRBJ1-1
CASSLDPNTEAFF
TGTGCCAGCAGCTTAGACCCGAACACTGAAGCTTTCTTT